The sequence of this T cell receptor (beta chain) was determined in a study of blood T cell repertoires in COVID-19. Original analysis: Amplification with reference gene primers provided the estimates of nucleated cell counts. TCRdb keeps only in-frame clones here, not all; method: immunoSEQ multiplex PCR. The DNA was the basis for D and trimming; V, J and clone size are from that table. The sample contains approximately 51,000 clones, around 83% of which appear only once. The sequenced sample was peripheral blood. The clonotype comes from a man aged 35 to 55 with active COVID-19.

This CDR3 reads CAWGGYEQYF. As DNA, the CDR3 is TGTGCCTGGGGCGGCTACGAGCAGTACTTC. The chain combines TRBV30 with TRBJ2-7; no definite D call. Trimming cost V 5 bases and J 3 bases, with 5 bases left between them. Per germline, CDR1 GTSNPN and CDR2 SVGIG (reference sequence). The CDR3 totals 10 residues.